Presented here are 9 T cell receptor beta chains from one specimen sequenced in a study of T cells in tuberculosis. Time point reported: new active TB diagnosis, blood taken before or within 7 days of starting treatment. Here immunoSEQ multiplex PCR was the method, and the copy in TCRdb shows in-frame clones only, minus some. The sample carries some 30,000 clones, roughly 85% recorded once. The source material was PBMCs, sampled at tuberculosis diagnosis. These receptors originate from an adult with tuberculosis.

V usage is TRBV5-1 and J usage is TRBJ2-2, with TRBD2 matching 11 bases. CDR1 SGHRS and CDR2 YFSETQ come from the germline V gene. This CDR3 is built from 18 residues. V lost 2 bases, J lost 4 bases, and 10 bases stayed unmatched. CDR3: CASSLLTSSGRSTGELFF. Written as DNA, the CDR3 is TGCGCCAGCAGCTTACTAACTTCTAGCGGGAGGTCCACCGGGGAGCTGTTTTTT.

V is TRBV5-1 and J is TRBJ2-7; 10 bases are shared with TRBD1. Losses at the gene ends were 0 bases for V and 4 bases for J; bases not matched to a gene: 1. The CDR3 is made up of 14 amino acids. Germline assignment: CDR1 SGHRS and CDR2 YFSETQ. The CDR3 coding sequence is TGCGCCAGCAGCTTGGGGACAGGGGGGTACGAGCAGTACTTC. This codes for CASSLGTGGYEQYF.

The V call is TRBV11-2, the J call TRBJ2-7; perhaps TRBD2 as D (5 bases). CDR3 length: 16 amino acids. V was cut by 0 bases and J by 1 base, with 13 bases left in between. The V gene's germline CDR1 is SGHAT and CDR2 FQNNGV. CDR3: CASSLDRYGMSYEQYF. The CDR3 DNA is TGTGCCAGCAGCTTAGACCGCTACGGGATGTCCTACGAGCAGTACTTC. Full variable domain (outside the CDR3, taken from reference TRBV11-2 and TRBJ2-7): EAGVAQSPRYKIIEKRQSVAFWCNPISGHATLYWYQQILGQGPKLLIQFQNNGVVDDSQLPKDRFSAERLKGVDSTLKIQPAKLEDSAVYLCASSLDRYGMSYEQYFGPGTRLTVT.

A few counts support this clone. The chain recombines TRBV10-3 with TRBJ1-1; 8 nucleotides match TRBD1. The CDR3 is made up of 12 amino acids. V dropped 8 bases and J dropped 7; count of bases not matched to a gene: 6. Per the germline V gene, CDR1 is ENHRY and CDR2 is SYGVKD. The CDR3 is CAIGQGKFEAFF. In DNA, the CDR3 is TGTGCCATCGGACAGGGAAAATTTGAAGCTTTCTTT.

The chain is built from TRBV28 and TRBJ1-5; no reliable D call. Trimming stripped 10 bases from V and 3 bases from J, with 16 bases between. Germline CDR1 is MDHEN and CDR2 is SYDVKM. The CDR3 is 14 residues long. The CDR3 spells CAIDENGNNQPQHF. The CDR3 DNA reads TGTGCCATCGATGAAAATGGCAACAATCAGCCCCAGCATTTT.

The rearrangement links TRBV14 to TRBJ2-7; D uncertain. The CDR3 is 13 amino acids. V dropped 2 bases and J dropped 6 bases, with 11 bases sitting between them. Looked up from germline, CDR1 is SGHDN and CDR2 is FVKESK. The CDR3 protein is CASSQTRVGEQYF. CDR3 nucleotides: TGTGCCAGCAGCCAAACTCGGGTAGGCGAGCAGTACTTC.

V is TRBV7-8 and J is TRBJ2-3; the match to TRBD2 covers 10 bases. After removal of 1 base from V and 3 bases from J, the junction contained 4 bases not matched to a gene. This CDR3 comprises 16 residues. Germline CDR1 reads SGHVS; CDR2 reads FQNEAQ. CDR3 in amino acids: CASSLVSSGGTDTQYF. In DNA form, the CDR3 reads TGTGCCAGCAGCTTAGTGTCTAGCGGGGGAACAGATACGCAGTATTTT.

The chain employs TRBV7-8 and TRBJ2-5; D unclear. V shed 6 bases and J shed 4 bases, with 6 bases lying between them. The CDR3 consists of 11 residues. The germline V gene has CDR1 SGHVS and CDR2 FQNEAQ. The CDR3 coding sequence is TGTGCCAGCAGTATCGGAGAGACCCAGTACTTC. Residues: CASSIGETQYF.

The gene calls are TRBV12-5 and TRBJ1-3; 7 bases are a match to TRBD1. Germline values: CDR1 LGHNT, CDR2 FRNRAP. Germline trimming cut 4 bases from V and 13 bases from J; bases unmatched to any gene: 4. This CDR3 is built from 11 residues. CDR3 nucleotides: TGTGCTAGTGGTTGGGGGACAGAGATATATTTT. It yields the protein CASGWGTEIYF.